This passage covers 20 T cell receptor beta chains from one sample sequenced in a study of T cell clones after liver transplantation. Sequencing used immunoSEQ multiplex PCR; TCRdb keeps in-frame clones, though not all of them. This sample has 90,000 to 120,000 clones, with approximately 78% found just once. This material consisted of CD4+ T cells from blood, taken before liver transplant. The origin of the receptors is a human donor who received a liver transplant.

V gene TRBV5-5 combines with J gene TRBJ2-5, with D hard to call. Looked up from germline, CDR1 is SGHKS and CDR2 is YYEKEE (reference sequence). Trimming took off 5 bases at V and 1 base at J, with 15 bases between the two ends. The CDR3 length is 15 residues. The CDR3 DNA reads as TGTGCCAGCAGACGGCCCCCTCTATTCCAAGAGACCCAGTACTTC. This translates into CASRRPPLFQETQYF.

The J gene is TRBJ1-2, the V gene TRBV30; D not certain. The CDR3 is 14 amino acids. CDR1 is GTSNPN, CDR2 SVGIG, per germline (reference sequence). The germline V and J ends were trimmed by 2 bases and 1 base, with 11 bases remaining between them. The DNA for the CDR3 is TGTGCCTGGAGTTCCCTGCAGCTTAACTATGGCTACACCTTC. The encoded protein is CAWSSLQLNYGYTF.

This clone was counted only a few times. The gene calls are TRBV5-6 and TRBJ2-5, with D perhaps TRBD1 or TRBD2 (5 bases each). The CDR3 spans 13 residues. Trimming pared 4 bases from V and 2 bases from J, leaving 9 bases between. Germline-derived CDR1 and CDR2 are SGHDT and YYEEEE. The CDR3 nucleotides read TGTGCCAGCAGCCGGGACGGTCAAGAGACCCAGTACTTC. It yields the protein CASSRDGQETQYF.

The chain carries TRBV4-2 and TRBJ2-7; D gene ambiguous. Trimming removed 4 bases from V and 7 bases from J, with 20 bases in between. Germline CDR1 reads LGHNA; CDR2 reads YNFKEQ. This CDR3 contains 15 residues. The CDR3 protein is CASSRLENPNTEQYF. In nucleotides, the CDR3 is TGTGCCAGCAGCCGTCTAGAAAACCCCAATACTGAGCAGTACTTC.

This clone was found once. This chain joins TRBV7-9 and TRBJ1-1; 12 bases map to TRBD1. The CDR3 spans 15 residues. Trimming cost V 4 bases and J 11 bases; bases outside gene matches: 11. Germline V lookup: CDR1 SEHNR, CDR2 FQNEAQ (reference sequence). CDR3 loop: CASSSLGDRGPVAFF. DNA of the CDR3: TGTGCCAGCAGCTCACTAGGGGACAGGGGGCCTGTTGCTTTCTTT.

The chain recombines TRBV7-2 with TRBJ1-6; unclear D gene. The CDR3 spans 17 residues. Germline V CDR1 and CDR2: SGHTA, FQGNSA. Trimming stripped 1 base from V and 10 bases from J, with 20 bases between. The CDR3 DNA follows: TGTGCCAGCAGCTTAGTCATCTTTCAGGCGAGTCACTCACCCCTCCACTTT. This encodes CASSLVIFQASHSPLHF.

This chain links TRBV7-2 with TRBJ1-2, with D perhaps matching TRBD1 (5 bases). Deletions cut 5 bases from V and 8 bases from J, with 15 bases between. The germline V gene has CDR1 SGHTA and CDR2 FQGNSA. CDR3 size: 13 residues. The CDR3 here is CASSLPPGRGYTF. The CDR3 DNA reads as TGTGCCAGCAGCCTCCCCCCAGGGCGAGGCTACACCTTC. Combining the CDR3 with reference TRBV7-2 and TRBJ1-2 gives the whole variable domain GAGVSQSPSNKVTEKGKDVELRCDPISGHTALYWYRQSLGQGLEFLIYFQGNSAPDKSGLPSDRFSAERTGGSVSTLTIQRTQQEDSAVYLCASSLPPGRGYTFGSGTRLTVV.

For the CDR3, the DNA is TGTGCCAGCAGCGTAGTAGGGGACAGGGGCTATGAGCAGTTCTTC. Translation gives CASSVVGDRGYEQFF. This chain uses TRBV9 with TRBJ2-1; TRBD1 matches 10 bases. V shed 0 bases and J 8 bases; nucleotides not matched to a gene: 5. This CDR3 spans 15 amino acids. Germline V gene lookup returns CDR1 SGDLS and CDR2 YYNGEE.

This chain connects TRBV7-8 to TRBJ2-1; D perhaps matches TRBD1 (6 bases). V was clipped by 5 bases and J by 4 bases, with 9 bases between them. Germline lookup yields CDR1 SGHVS and CDR2 FQNEAQ. The CDR3 totals 13 residues. The CDR3 DNA follows: TGTGCCAGCAGCCTACAGGGTTACAATGAGCAGTTCTTC. It encodes CASSLQGYNEQFF.

The chain carries TRBV7-2 and TRBJ2-2; the D gene is possibly TRBD1 (7 bases). Germline V gene sequence: CDR1 SGHTA, CDR2 FQGNSA. There are 17 residues in the CDR3. Trimming removed 7 bases from V and 1 base from J, with 19 bases in between. The CDR3 reads CASNLPRQGGNTGELFF. The CDR3 DNA reads as TGTGCCAGCAATCTGCCCCGACAGGGAGGGAACACCGGGGAGCTGTTTTTT.

By proportion, this clone is medium-sized. The chain employs TRBV10-1 and TRBJ2-7, with 10 nucleotides matching TRBD1. Losses at the gene ends were 4 bases for V and 5 bases for J; bases not matched to a gene: 5. The CDR3 contains 14 residues. Germline V gives CDR1 WNHNN, CDR2 SYGVQD (reference sequence). The CDR3 sequence is CASSGGQGGNEQYF. The CDR3 coding sequence is TGCGCCAGCAGTGGTGGACAGGGGGGAAACGAGCAGTACTTC.

J is TRBJ1-2 and V is TRBV2; D unresolved. Germline assignment: CDR1 SNHLY and CDR2 FYNNEI. CDR3 length: 13 residues. V lost 8 bases and J lost 6, with 16 bases in between. The CDR3 loop is CASSTRLFDGYTF. CDR3 bases: TGTGCCAGCTCTACCCGGTTGTTTGATGGCTACACCTTC.

The rearrangement uses TRBV18 and TRBJ2-2; 8 bases are shared with TRBD1. The CDR3 sequence is 19 residues long. With 5 bases clipped from V and 4 bases from J, the junction kept 18 bases outside the gene matches. Germline V gene sequence: CDR1 KGHSH, CDR2 LQKENI. DNA for the CDR3: TGTGCCAGCTCAGCCCTACCGGGACAGGACACCCTGGGCACCGGGGAGCTGTTTTTT. It is translated as CASSALPGQDTLGTGELFF. Using reference TRBV18 and TRBJ2-2 for the parts outside the CDR3, the full variable domain is NAGVMQNPRHLVRRRGQEARLRCSPMKGHSHVYWYRQLPEEGLKFMVYLQKENIIDESGMPKERFSAEFPKEGPSILRIQQVVRGDSAAYFCASSALPGQDTLGTGELFFGEGSRLTVL.

This chain links TRBV7-2 with TRBJ2-7, with 9 bases fitting TRBD1. The V gene's germline CDR1 is SGHTA and CDR2 FQGNSA. The CDR3 is 15 amino acids. With V trimmed by 5 bases and J by 1 base, 6 bases remained unmatched. CDR3 bases: TGTGCCAGCAGCCCGGGACAGGGAAGGTCCTACGAGCAGTACTTC. The encoded protein is CASSPGQGRSYEQYF. The whole variable domain, remainder taken from reference TRBV7-2 and TRBJ2-7, is GAGVSQSPSNKVTEKGKDVELRCDPISGHTALYWYRQSLGQGLEFLIYFQGNSAPDKSGLPSDRFSAERTGGSVSTLTIQRTQQEDSAVYLCASSPGQGRSYEQYFGPGTRLTVT.

The J gene is TRBJ2-1, the V gene TRBV5-1, with D possibly being TRBD1 (6 bases). The CDR3 runs 14 residues. Trimming pared 5 bases from V and 5 bases from J, leaving 14 bases between. The V gene's germline CDR1 is SGHRS and CDR2 YFSETQ. CDR3 nucleotides: TGCGCCAGCAGTAACAGGGAAACTCACAATGAGCAGTTCTTC. Protein: CASSNRETHNEQFF.

This clone was seen a handful of times. This chain connects TRBV15 to TRBJ1-5, with D hard to call. Germline assignment: CDR1 LNHNV and CDR2 YYDKDF (reference sequence). V lost 1 base and J 3 bases, leaving 13 bases between the germline ends. The CDR3 contains 16 residues. The CDR3 region is CATSRGNTWVNQPQHF. CDR3 DNA: TGTGCCACCAGCAGAGGCAACACATGGGTCAATCAGCCCCAGCATTTT. Full variable domain (missing parts from reference TRBV15 and TRBJ1-5): DAMVIQNPRYQVTQFGKPVTLSCSQTLNHNVMYWYQQKSSQAPKLLFHYYDKDFNNEADTPDNFQSRRPNTSFCFLDIRSPGLGDTAMYLCATSRGNTWVNQPQHFGDGTRLSIL.

The V and J genes are TRBV7-3 and TRBJ2-1; D tentatively reads TRBD1 or TRBD2 (6 bases each). CDR1 and CDR2 (germline): SGHTA, FQGTGA. Trimming cost V 5 bases and J 8 bases, with 10 bases left between them. There are 12 residues in the CDR3. The DNA of the CDR3 is TGTGCCAGCAGCCCCGGGGGCGATGAGCAGTTCTTC. It translates to CASSPGGDEQFF.

The rearrangement links TRBV19 to TRBJ2-3; 7 bases are a match to TRBD1. CDR3 length: 12 residues. Germline V gene data show CDR1 as LNHDA and CDR2 as SQIVND (reference sequence). Trimming removed 11 bases from V and 2 bases from J; junction bases left unmatched: 4. The CDR3: CAAKGATDTQYF. CDR3 nucleotides: TGTGCCGCCAAGGGGGCCACAGATACGCAGTATTTT.

This chain joins TRBV9 and TRBJ2-5, with D maybe TRBD2 (6 bases). The CDR3 totals 15 residues. CDR1 is SGDLS and CDR2 is YYNGEE in the germline V gene. V lost 4 bases to trimming and J lost 2 bases, with 15 bases between them. CDR3 coding DNA: TGTGCCAGCAGCCCCCCGGGGACTCCTCAAGAGACCCAGTACTTC. It specifies CASSPPGTPQETQYF.

This chain joins TRBV7-9 and TRBJ2-7, with a possible D match to TRBD2 (6 bases). Germline V CDR1 and CDR2: SEHNR, FQNEAQ (reference sequence). The CDR3 spans 13 residues. The V end lost 1 base, the J end lost 6 bases, and 10 bases lay between the germline ends. In nucleotides, the CDR3 is TGTGCCAGCAGCTTAGATCAGGGAGGCGAGCAGTACTTC. Amino acid sequence: CASSLDQGGEQYF.